This T cell receptor beta chain appears in the sequencing data of a study of T cells in women clearing cervical HPV infection. The protocol was immunoSEQ multiplex PCR, while the TCRdb copy is restricted to in-frame clones and leaves out a portion. The specimen's table records about 26,000 clones. The CDR3 has 13 residues. The germline CDR1 and CDR2 sequences are LNHDA and SQIVND (reference sequence). On this clone itself: One junction end does not reproduce the germline sequence, and a read error may be involved. The CDR3 goes on 3 residues after the read ends, and that part is filled in from the germline J gene.

The chain has TRBV19 and TRBJ2-5; perhaps TRBD1 as D (5 bases). The receptor was isolated from a woman between 18 and 75 years old with a cervical HPV16 infection that either progressed to CIN3+ or cleared (not recorded which). The sample consisted of blood buffy coat. CDR3 loop: CASSLDSEETQYF. Incomplete CDR3 DNA: TGTGCCAGTAGTTTAGACAGTGAAGAGACC. Supplemented by reference TRBV19 and TRBJ2-5, the full variable domain reads DGGITQSPKYLFRKEGQNVTLSCEQNLNHDAMYWYRQDPGQGLRLIYYSQIVNDFQKGDIAEGYSVSREKKESFPLTVTSAQKNPTAFYLCASSLDSEETQYFGPGTRLLVL.